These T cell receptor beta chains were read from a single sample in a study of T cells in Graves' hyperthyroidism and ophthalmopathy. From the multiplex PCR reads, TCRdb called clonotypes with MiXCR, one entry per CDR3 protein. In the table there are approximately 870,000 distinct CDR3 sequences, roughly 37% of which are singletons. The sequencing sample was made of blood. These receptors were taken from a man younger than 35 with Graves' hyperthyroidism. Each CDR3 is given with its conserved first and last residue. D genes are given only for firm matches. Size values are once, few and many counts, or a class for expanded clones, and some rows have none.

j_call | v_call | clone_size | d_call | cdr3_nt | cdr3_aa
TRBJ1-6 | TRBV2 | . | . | TGTGCCAGCACCGCCGGGGGGAATTCACCCCTCCACTTT | CASTAGGNSPLHF
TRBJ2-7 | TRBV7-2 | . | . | TGTGCCAGCAGCTTTCAGGGTGGGCAGTACTTC | CASSFQGGQYF
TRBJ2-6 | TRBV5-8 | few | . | TGTGCCAGCAGCTTGTACGGGCGTGGGGCCAACGTCCTGACTTTC | CASSLYGRGANVLTF
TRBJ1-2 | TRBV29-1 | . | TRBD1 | TGCAGCGTTGTTCCAGGGGGGGCCGGGTTCAGCTACACCTTC | CSVVPGGAGFSYTF
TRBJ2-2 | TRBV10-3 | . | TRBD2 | TGTTTCCTGGCGGGAGTTGAGACCGGGGAGCTGTTTTTT | CFLAGVETGELFF
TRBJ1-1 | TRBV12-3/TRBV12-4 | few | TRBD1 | TGTGCCAGCAGTCCGGACAGGGTGAGGACTGAAGCTTTCTTT | CASSPDRVRTEAFF
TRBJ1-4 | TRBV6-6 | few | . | TGTGCCAGCATCAGGGACCTCGCTAGTGAAAAACTGTTTTTT | CASIRDLASEKLFF
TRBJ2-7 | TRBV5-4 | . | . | TGTGCCAGCAGCTCTTCCAGGGGTTACGAGCAGTACTTC | CASSSSRGYEQYF
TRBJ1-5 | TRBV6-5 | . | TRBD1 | TGTGCCAGCAGTAAGGGACAGAATCAGCCCCACCATTTT | CASSKGQNQPHHF
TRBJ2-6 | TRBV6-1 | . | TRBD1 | TGTGCCAGCTCACCATCGGACAGGGGCCGGGCTGGGGCCAACGTCCTGACTTTC | CASSPSDRGRAGANVLTF
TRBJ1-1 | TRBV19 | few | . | TGTGCCAGTAGTGCGGACAAGATCGAAGCTTTCTTT | CASSADKIEAFF
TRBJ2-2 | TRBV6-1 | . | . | TGTGCCAGCAGTGAACACAGAAACACCGGGGAGCTGTTTTTT | CASSEHRNTGELFF
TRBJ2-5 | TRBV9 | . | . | TGTGCCAGCAGCGTACACAACCAAGAGACCCAGTACTTC | CASSVHNQETQYF
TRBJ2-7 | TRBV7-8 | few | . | TGTGCCAGCAGCTTGGGTTCTCAGGGTGGATCCTACGAGCAGTACTTC | CASSLGSQGGSYEQYF